This T cell receptor (beta chain) derives from a study of blood T cell repertoires in COVID-19. Looking at the study overall: Sites in the United States, Italy and Spain provided acute and convalescent COVID-19 samples. From T cells, B-cell-depleted T cells, or PBMCs came the material, which was cDNA or gDNA.

Germline V gene data show CDR1 as LGHDT and CDR2 as YNNKEL (reference sequence). The CDR3 totals 17 residues. The junction had 6 bases not matched to a gene; V was cut back by 4 bases and J by 0 bases. How the authors handled the data: Reference gene primer amplification yielded estimated nucleated cell counts. Using immunoSEQ multiplex PCR, the repertoire was profiled, and TCRdb retains in-frame clones only, with some absent. Clone size and the V and J calls come from that table; the DNA yielded D and trimming. The sample yields about 250,000 clones, roughly 80% seen once. The clonotype was recovered from a man older than 75 with acute or convalescent COVID-19. This rearrangement joins TRBV3-1 (or the pseudogene TRBV3-2) to TRBJ1-6; 7 bases are shared with TRBD1. The sequenced sample consisted of peripheral blood. CDR3 region: CASSPLGQVSYNSPLHF. In DNA form, the CDR3 reads TGTGCCAGCAGCCCCCTCGGACAGGTCTCCTATAATTCACCCCTCCACTTT.